What follows are 29 T cell receptor beta chains derived from one specimen sequenced in a study of shared clonotypes between healthy human individuals. Measured with immunoSEQ multiplex PCR; TCRdb has only the in-frame clones, and not every one. Of hundreds of thousands of clones listed, approximately 96% are singletons. Naive CD8 populations comprised CD45RO-negative cells positively selected for CCR7, excluding terminally differentiated effector memory CD45RA+ cells. Sequenced input: naive CD8+ T cells sorted from blood. Source of these receptors: a woman aged 25 to 39 in good health.

This clone has just one count. J is TRBJ2-7 and V is TRBV28; 9 nucleotides align to TRBD2. Germline CDR1 reads MDHEN; CDR2 reads SYDVKM. This CDR3 region has 17 residues. The junction had 11 bases not matched to a gene; V was cut back by 3 bases and J by 2 bases. The CDR3 sequence is CASSFPREREVPYEQYF. Written as DNA, the CDR3 is TGTGCCAGCAGTTTCCCCCGCGAGCGGGAGGTGCCCTACGAGCAGTACTTC.

This chain connects TRBV7-8 to TRBJ2-2; no firm D call. V lost 1 base to trimming and J lost 1 base, with 10 bases between them. Germline CDR1 and CDR2: SGHVS and FQNEAQ. The CDR3 has 16 amino acids. The DNA for the CDR3 is TGTGCCAGCAGCTTAGATGCGGAGTTGAACACCGGGGAGCTGTTTTTT. Its protein is CASSLDAELNTGELFF.

This chain uses TRBV5-6 with TRBJ2-7; D unresolved. There are 15 residues in the CDR3. Germline lookup yields CDR1 SGHDT and CDR2 YYEEEE. V lost 0 bases, J lost 2 bases, and 12 bases lay in between. This CDR3 reads CASSLGFSKAYEQYF. The DNA for the CDR3 is TGTGCCAGCAGCTTGGGCTTCTCCAAAGCCTACGAGCAGTACTTC.

The V call is TRBV4-1, the J call TRBJ2-1; D is possibly TRBD2 (5 bases). The CDR3 runs 14 residues. The V gene's germline CDR1 is MGHRA and CDR2 YSYEKL. V was clipped by 7 bases and J by 5 bases, with 15 bases between them. The CDR3 nucleotides read TGCGCCAGCACCGAAGGACTCAGAAACAATGAGCAGTTCTTC. As protein: CASTEGLRNNEQFF.

The gene calls are TRBV5-4 and TRBJ2-1, with a tentative D call TRBD1 (5 bases). V lost 1 base, J lost 6 bases, and 14 bases lay in between. The germline V gene encodes CDR1 SGHNT and CDR2 YYREEE (reference sequence). CDR3 size: 15 residues. The CDR3 is CASSLPGWWGNEQFF. CDR3 in DNA: TGTGCCAGCAGCTTGCCAGGGTGGTGGGGCAATGAGCAGTTCTTC.

The J gene is TRBJ2-7, the V gene TRBV5-4; TRBD1 might be the D (5 bases). V lost 2 bases and J 5 bases, leaving 11 bases between the germline ends. From germline, CDR1 is SGHNT and CDR2 YYREEE (reference sequence). This CDR3 contains 13 residues. This CDR3 reads CASSFDQGNEQYF. CDR3 DNA sequence: TGTGCCAGCAGCTTTGATCAGGGAAACGAGCAGTACTTC.

V usage is TRBV4-1 and J usage is TRBJ2-7, with a weak D call TRBD2 (6 bases). Germline CDR1 reads MGHRA; CDR2 reads YSYEKL. V lost 3 bases, J lost 2 bases, and 11 bases lay in between. The CDR3 runs 14 residues. CDR3 protein: CASSHPGTAYEQYF. The CDR3 bases are TGCGCCAGCAGCCACCCCGGGACTGCCTACGAGCAGTACTTC.

The chain carries TRBV6-5 and TRBJ2-1, with 13 bases matching TRBD2. CDR1 and CDR2 from the germline V gene are MNHEY and SVGAGI. The CDR3 loop spans 15 amino acids. V lost 5 bases to trimming and J lost 7 bases; unmatched junction nucleotides: 5. The CDR3 DNA sequence: TGTGCCAGCAGTCGACTAGCGGGAGGTGGAAATGAGCAGTTCTTC. It codes for CASSRLAGGGNEQFF.

The V call is TRBV28, the J call TRBJ2-3; TRBD2 is a possible D gene (6 bases). Germline-derived CDR1 and CDR2 are MDHEN and SYDVKM. The CDR3 totals 15 residues. Trimming cost V 3 bases and J 6 bases, with 16 bases left between them. This chain's CDR3 is CASSLVGGPGDTQYF. CDR3 nucleotides: TGTGCCAGCAGTTTGGTCGGAGGGCCCGGGGATACGCAGTATTTT. The complete variable domain, with remaining parts taken from reference TRBV28 and TRBJ2-3, reads DVKVTQSSRYLVKRTGEKVFLECVQDMDHENMFWYRQDPGLGLRLIYFSYDVKMKEKGDIPEGYSVSREKKERFSLILESASTNQTSMYLCASSLVGGPGDTQYFGPGTRLTVL.

This chain links TRBV29-1 with TRBJ1-2, with D hard to call. Germline values: CDR1 SQVTM, CDR2 ANQGSEA. The CDR3 runs 11 residues. V was shortened by 2 bases and J by 6 bases, with 7 bases between the two germline ends. DNA of the CDR3: TGCAGCGTTGAATCCGGGGATGGCTACACCTTC. It yields the protein CSVESGDGYTF.

This chain connects TRBV9 to TRBJ2-7; D ambiguous. Germline values: CDR1 SGDLS, CDR2 YYNGEE. CDR3 size: 15 residues. V was trimmed by 3 bases and J by 3 bases, leaving 16 bases between them. The CDR3 DNA reads as TGTGCCAGCAGCGGAGGACCCGTCAACTTCTACGAGCAGTACTTC. Encoded protein: CASSGGPVNFYEQYF.

V is TRBV7-6 and J is TRBJ2-7, with TRBD1 matching 8 bases. The CDR3 has 21 amino acids. Germline V CDR1 and CDR2: SGHVS, FNYEAQ. J was trimmed by 4 bases and V by 2 bases; bases with no gene match: 25. The CDR3 reads CASSLFFRTTRTGSEGYEQYF. Written as DNA, the CDR3 is TGTGCCAGCAGCTTATTCTTCCGTACCACCAGGACAGGGTCAGAGGGATACGAGCAGTACTTC.

The chain recombines TRBV27 with TRBJ2-3; 8 bases fit TRBD2. Germline trimming cut 6 bases from V and 4 bases from J; bases unmatched to any gene: 27. Germline CDR1 reads MNHEY; CDR2 reads SMNVEV (reference sequence). The CDR3 totals 21 residues. CDR3 bases: TGTGCCAGCAGCCCCCGGGCGGGAGGTCTTACTAGCGGCTATGAGGCAGATACGCAGTATTTT. Translated: CASSPRAGGLTSGYEADTQYF.

The V gene is TRBV27, the J gene TRBJ2-7; D is ambiguous. The V and J ends lost 0 bases and 0 bases respectively, with 12 bases between them. The CDR3 is made up of 16 amino acids. Germline CDR1 is MNHEY and CDR2 is SMNVEV (reference sequence). The CDR3 region is CASSLSSSSASYEQYF. CDR3 DNA sequence: TGTGCCAGCAGTTTATCGTCGAGCTCGGCCTCCTACGAGCAGTACTTC.

The chain employs TRBV20-1 and TRBJ2-5, with D perhaps matching TRBD1 (5 bases). The DNA end favors TRBJ2-7, so the J call may be wrong. The V gene's germline CDR1 is DFQATT and CDR2 SNEGSKA (reference sequence). The CDR3 runs to 11 residues. DNA for the CDR3: TGCAGTGCACCCAGGGACTACGAGCAGTACTTC. Translating it yields CSAPRDYEQYF.

V is TRBV6-4 and J is TRBJ2-5; D is undetermined. The J call could be wrong; TRBJ2-7 is a better fit for the DNA end. The germline V gene encodes CDR1 MRHNA and CDR2 SNTAGT. The CDR3 is made up of 16 amino acids. The DNA of the CDR3 is TGTGCCAGCAGTGACTCCCCGCTGGAGAACACCTACGAGCAGTACTTC. It is translated as CASSDSPLENTYEQYF.

V usage is TRBV9 and J usage is TRBJ2-7; no firm D call. CDR3 length equals 16 residues. With 1 base removed from V and 1 base from J, the gap between germline ends came to 15 bases. Germline CDR1 SGDLS, CDR2 YYNGEE. CDR3 coding DNA: TGTGCCAGCAGCGTAAACCCGGGCGCCCATTCCTACGAGCAGTACTTC. Encoded protein: CASSVNPGAHSYEQYF.

The chain links TRBV6-5 to TRBJ1-1; the match to TRBD1 covers 8 bases. Germline V gene data show CDR1 as MNHEY and CDR2 as SVGAGI. CDR3 length equals 14 residues. V gave up 5 bases and J gave up 1 base; unmatched junction bases: 3. This chain's CDR3 is CASSTGQENTEAFF. The CDR3 region has the DNA TGTGCCAGCAGTACGGGACAGGAGAACACTGAAGCTTTCTTT.

The rearrangement joins TRBV28 to TRBJ1-1, with D unresolved. Germline CDR1 MDHEN, CDR2 SYDVKM. This CDR3 is 14 amino acids long. V was shortened by 7 bases and J by 3 bases, with 15 bases between the two germline ends. CDR3 sequence: CASNPAPEYTEAFF. The CDR3 bases are TGTGCCAGCAACCCCGCCCCGGAGTACACTGAAGCTTTCTTT.

The chain recombines TRBV5-8 with TRBJ1-4; 10 positions match TRBD1. Trimming removed 4 bases from V and 5 bases from J; junction bases left unmatched: 8. CDR3 length: 16 amino acids. Germline assignment: CDR1 SGHTS and CDR2 YDEGEE. CDR3 DNA: TGTGCCAGCAGCAAGTGGGGACAGGGGATAAATGAAAAACTGTTTTTT. Residues: CASSKWGQGINEKLFF.

This sequence joins TRBV27 and TRBJ2-7; a possible D gene is TRBD1 (6 bases). CDR1 is MNHEY and CDR2 is SMNVEV in the germline V gene (reference sequence). The CDR3 covers 15 residues. V lost 5 bases and J 4 bases, leaving 18 bases between the germline ends. The CDR3 DNA reads as TGTGCCAGCAGTCCCTGGGACACCCTAAATTACGAGCAGTACTTC. Translated: CASSPWDTLNYEQYF.

This chain connects TRBV6-6 to TRBJ1-4, with D uncertain. The V end lost 5 bases, the J end lost 8 bases, and 12 bases lay between the germline ends. CDR3 length: 13 amino acids. Germline lookup yields CDR1 MNHNY and CDR2 SVGAGI (reference sequence). The CDR3 sequence is CASSLGLGEKLFF. CDR3 nucleotides: TGTGCCAGCAGTCTGGGGTTAGGGGAAAAACTGTTTTTT.

This clone showed up just once. The chain uses TRBV7-8 and TRBJ1-2, with D perhaps TRBD1 (6 bases). The CDR3 totals 14 residues. Trimming took 6 bases from V and 8 from J, leaving 19 bases between them. Germline V gene sequence: CDR1 SGHVS, CDR2 FQNEAQ. CDR3 residues: CASRRDGTHGGYTF. The CDR3 coding sequence is TGTGCCAGCAGACGAGACGGGACACACGGGGGCTACACCTTC.

The chain couples TRBV6-1 to TRBJ2-7; tentative D call: TRBD1 (6 bases). The ends were cut back, 6 bases at V and 2 bases at J, with 14 bases in the middle. The length of the CDR3 is 14 residues. Germline V gene data show CDR1 as MNHNS and CDR2 as SASEGT. In DNA, the CDR3 is TGTGCCAGCAGCTATACTGGACAGCCCTACGAGCAGTACTTC. Amino acid sequence: CASSYTGQPYEQYF.

The table lists this clone with a few counts. This chain joins TRBV9 and TRBJ1-1; D possibly corresponds to TRBD1 (5 bases). This CDR3 is built from 13 residues. The ends were cut back, 4 bases at V and 4 bases at J, with 11 bases in the middle. Germline CDR1 and CDR2: SGDLS and YYNGEE. CDR3 in DNA: TGTGCCAGCAGCCCTCCCGGGGGCACTGAAGCTTTCTTT. Translation: CASSPPGGTEAFF.

The chain carries TRBV19 and TRBJ1-1, with D unresolved. This CDR3 contains 15 residues. Between the trimmed V and J ends, which lost 5 bases and 0 bases, there was a span of 13 bases. Looked up from germline, CDR1 is LNHDA and CDR2 is SQIVND (reference sequence). The CDR3 DNA sequence: TGTGCCAGTAGTCTAGGACCCCCCTTGAACACTGAAGCTTTCTTT. Amino acids: CASSLGPPLNTEAFF.

The J gene is TRBJ1-2, the V gene TRBV10-3; no clear D gene. Germline lookup yields CDR1 ENHRY and CDR2 SYGVKD. V shed 3 bases and J shed 5 bases, with 19 bases lying between them. This CDR3 region has 16 residues. This CDR3 reads CAISDFQERNPYGYTF. DNA of the CDR3: TGTGCCATCAGTGACTTTCAGGAAAGGAACCCGTATGGCTACACCTTC.

In the case of this clone: Other DNA variants within this sample encode the same CDR3. The V and J genes are TRBV19 and TRBJ1-1, with D possibly TRBD1 on 5 matching bases. CDR1 is LNHDA, CDR2 SQIVND, per germline (reference sequence). The CDR3 loop spans 13 amino acids. Trimming cost V 3 bases and J 2 bases, with 7 bases left between them. The CDR3 protein is CASSIQGNTEAFF. The CDR3 DNA reads TGTGCCAGTAGTATTCAGGGAAACACTGAAGCTTTCTTT.

This rearrangement joins TRBV7-6 to TRBJ2-1; 7 bases are a match to TRBD2. Germline CDR1 reads SGHVS; CDR2 reads FNYEAQ. The CDR3 has 14 amino acids. V dropped 3 bases and J dropped 7; count of bases not matched to a gene: 6. CDR3 region: CASSFREGANEQFF. In DNA form, the CDR3 reads TGTGCCAGCAGCTTCAGGGAGGGTGCAAATGAGCAGTTCTTC.